This record covers a single T cell receptor (beta chain). What it binds is not known. The data are from a study of T cells expressing NK-cell markers. Broader study findings: Whether expanded NKG2C+ T cell clones recognized HCMV stayed uncertain.

TCRdb re-called the 5' RACE reads and catalogs CDR3 proteins one per entry, DNA excluded. The specimen's table records 300,000 to 450,000 distinct CDR3 sequences. This sequence originates from a man aged 18 to 69 in good health. Sequencing was carried out using blood T cells: a sorted CD56 or NKG2C T cell subset, CD4+ or CD8+ T cells, or bulk PBMC T cells (not recorded which).

CDR3 loop: CASSLDARREQYF. This chain links TRBV6-5 with TRBJ2-7; no DNA is available, so the TRBD1 call from TCRdb remains unchecked. Germline CDR1 reads MNHEY; CDR2 reads SVGAGI. The CDR3 spans 13 residues.